The rows below give T cell receptor beta chains drawn from one sample of a study of shared clonotypes between healthy human individuals. Some clones are missing from TCRdb's copy, which holds only in-frame ones; the method was immunoSEQ multiplex PCR. The sample includes roughly 2 million clones, 90% to 95% of them seen just once. The sequenced material came from naive CD4+ T cells sorted from blood. All receptors come from a man younger than 35 in good health. CDR3s include the opening cysteine and the closing phenylalanine or tryptophan. Fields, in order: V gene, J gene, clone size, D gene, CDR3 DNA, CDR3 protein. D genes are given only for firm matches. Only part of the rows carry a size: once, few, many, or a class if the clone is expanded.

v_call: TRBV7-7
j_call: TRBJ2-5
clone_size: .
d_call: .
cdr3_nt: TGTGCTAGCAGCTTCAGGGCCCAAGAGACCCAGTACTTC
cdr3_aa: CASSFRAQETQYF

v_call: TRBV5-5
j_call: TRBJ2-7
clone_size: .
d_call: .
cdr3_nt: TGTGCCAGCAAGCTCGGCCTTAAAGACAGTCCCTACGAGCAGTACTTC
cdr3_aa: CASKLGLKDSPYEQYF

v_call: TRBV6-5
j_call: TRBJ1-6
clone_size: .
d_call: .
cdr3_nt: TGTGCCAGCAGTGACCCGGGGACGGATTCACCCCTCCACTTT
cdr3_aa: CASSDPGTDSPLHF

v_call: TRBV6-1
j_call: TRBJ2-2
clone_size: .
d_call: .
cdr3_nt: TGTGCCAGCAGTGAGGGTTCAGCTCCCGGGGAGCTGTTTTTT
cdr3_aa: CASSEGSAPGELFF

v_call: TRBV30
j_call: TRBJ2-2
clone_size: .
d_call: .
cdr3_nt: TGTGCCTGGAGTGTACTGGGCCGCCACGGGGAGCTGTTTTTT
cdr3_aa: CAWSVLGRHGELFF

v_call: TRBV5-4
j_call: TRBJ2-3
clone_size: .
d_call: TRBD2
cdr3_nt: TGTGCCAGCAGCTTGGCACTAGCGGGAGTAAGAGATACGCAGTATTTT
cdr3_aa: CASSLALAGVRDTQYF

v_call: TRBV6-8
j_call: TRBJ2-2
clone_size: .
d_call: TRBD1
cdr3_nt: TGTGCCAGCAGGGCAGGGACAGGGAGTCTCACCGGGGAGCTGTTTTTT
cdr3_aa: CASRAGTGSLTGELFF

v_call: TRBV7-2
j_call: TRBJ1-1
clone_size: .
d_call: .
cdr3_nt: TGTGCCAGCAGCTTAGCGAGGGGGACTGAAGCTTTCTTT
cdr3_aa: CASSLARGTEAFF

v_call: TRBV5-6
j_call: TRBJ2-5
clone_size: .
d_call: TRBD2
cdr3_nt: TGTGCCAGCAGCTTGGATCTGGGGGAGGGGGAGACCCAGTACTTC
cdr3_aa: CASSLDLGEGETQYF

v_call: TRBV16
j_call: TRBJ2-7
clone_size: .
d_call: .
cdr3_nt: TGTGCCAGCAGCCAATTTGGGGGAGAGCAGTACTTC
cdr3_aa: CASSQFGGEQYF

v_call: TRBV20-1
j_call: TRBJ2-3
clone_size: once
d_call: .
cdr3_nt: TGCAGTGCGGAGGTGACAGATACGCAGTATTTT
cdr3_aa: CSAEVTDTQYF

v_call: TRBV7-3
j_call: TRBJ2-3
clone_size: .
d_call: .
cdr3_nt: TGTGCCAGCAGCTTAAGAGGCCGGGGGACAGATACGCAGTATTTT
cdr3_aa: CASSLRGRGTDTQYF

v_call: TRBV2
j_call: TRBJ2-3
clone_size: once
d_call: .
cdr3_nt: TGTGCCAGCAGGGTCCGAGGGAGCACAGATACGCAGTATTTT
cdr3_aa: CASRVRGSTDTQYF

v_call: TRBV7-8
j_call: TRBJ2-7
clone_size: .
d_call: TRBD2
cdr3_nt: TGTGCCAGCAGCTTAGCGACAGGGACTAGCCCTTCATACGAGCAGTACTTC
cdr3_aa: CASSLATGTSPSYEQYF

v_call: TRBV28
j_call: TRBJ1-5
clone_size: .
d_call: .
cdr3_nt: TGTGCCAGCAGTGGCGAAGTCGGGGGCAAAAATCAGCCCCAGCATTTT
cdr3_aa: CASSGEVGGKNQPQHF

v_call: TRBV7-2
j_call: TRBJ2-7
clone_size: .
d_call: TRBD2
cdr3_nt: TGTGCCAGCAGCTACGGACTAGCGGGCCTTTACGAGCAGTACTTC
cdr3_aa: CASSYGLAGLYEQYF

v_call: TRBV5-1
j_call: TRBJ2-7
clone_size: .
d_call: TRBD1
cdr3_nt: TGCGCCAGCAACTTGCGACAGGGGAGCTCCTACGAGCAGTACTTC
cdr3_aa: CASNLRQGSSYEQYF

v_call: TRBV18
j_call: TRBJ2-6
clone_size: many
d_call: .
cdr3_nt: TGTGCCAGCTCACCAGTTCAACAAAGCTCTGGGGCCAACGTCCTGACTTTC
cdr3_aa: CASSPVQQSSGANVLTF

v_call: TRBV7-2
j_call: TRBJ1-6
clone_size: .
d_call: TRBD1
cdr3_nt: TGTGCCAGCAGCTTAGGACAGGGAAGTTCACCCCTCCACTTT
cdr3_aa: CASSLGQGSSPLHF

v_call: TRBV6-6
j_call: TRBJ2-2
clone_size: .
d_call: TRBD2
cdr3_nt: TGTGCCAGCATCAATAGCGGGAGGGACACCGGGGAGCTGTTTTTT
cdr3_aa: CASINSGRDTGELFF

v_call: TRBV28
j_call: TRBJ1-5
clone_size: .
d_call: .
cdr3_nt: TGTGCCAGCGGGGGGGGAGATCAGCCCCAGCATTTT
cdr3_aa: CASGGGDQPQHF

v_call: TRBV5-8
j_call: TRBJ2-7
clone_size: .
d_call: TRBD1
cdr3_nt: TGTGCCAGCACCAGGGGACAGGGAAGATACGAGCAGTACTTC
cdr3_aa: CASTRGQGRYEQYF

v_call: TRBV11-3
j_call: TRBJ1-3
clone_size: once
d_call: .
cdr3_nt: TGTGCCAGCAGCTTATGGGGGCGGCAGGGAACTGGAAACACCATATATTTT
cdr3_aa: CASSLWGRQGTGNTIYF

v_call: TRBV5-1
j_call: TRBJ2-3
clone_size: .
d_call: .
cdr3_nt: TGCGCCAGCAGCTTGGGCGGGACGGCGGTTCCGCAGTATTTT
cdr3_aa: CASSLGGTAVPQYF

v_call: TRBV6-5
j_call: TRBJ1-2
clone_size: .
d_call: TRBD1
cdr3_nt: TGTGCCAGCAGTAATGACAGGGGGGGCTATGGCTACACCTTC
cdr3_aa: CASSNDRGGYGYTF

v_call: TRBV2
j_call: TRBJ2-2
clone_size: .
d_call: TRBD1
cdr3_nt: TGTGCCAGCAGCAAGGACAGGGGCCGTGGGGAGCTGTTTTTT
cdr3_aa: CASSKDRGRGELFF

v_call: TRBV7-3
j_call: TRBJ1-1
clone_size: .
d_call: .
cdr3_nt: TGTGCCAGCAGCAAGACGGACGGGAACACTGAAGCTTTCTTT
cdr3_aa: CASSKTDGNTEAFF

v_call: TRBV27
j_call: TRBJ2-7
clone_size: few
d_call: TRBD1
cdr3_nt: TGTGCCAGCAGTCTCTACTATGGACAGGGGCCCTACGAGCAGTACTTC
cdr3_aa: CASSLYYGQGPYEQYF

v_call: TRBV7-6
j_call: TRBJ2-3
clone_size: .
d_call: .
cdr3_nt: TGTGCCAGCAGTAGTGTAGTGGGGGCTAATACGCAGTATTTT
cdr3_aa: CASSSVVGANTQYF

v_call: TRBV4-2
j_call: TRBJ2-3
clone_size: .
d_call: .
cdr3_nt: TGTGCCAGCAGCCAAGATAGGGCGACGGGGAATACGCAGTATTTT
cdr3_aa: CASSQDRATGNTQYF

v_call: TRBV4-1
j_call: TRBJ1-1
clone_size: .
d_call: TRBD1
cdr3_nt: TGCGCCAGCAGCCAAGAGGTCGGGGGACAGGGAATCAATGGAGCTTTCTTT
cdr3_aa: CASSQEVGGQGINGAFF

v_call: TRBV2
j_call: TRBJ1-4
clone_size: .
d_call: .
cdr3_nt: TGTGCCAGCAGTGATGGCAGTTACAATGAAAAACTGTTTTTT
cdr3_aa: CASSDGSYNEKLFF

v_call: TRBV4-1
j_call: TRBJ2-1
clone_size: .
d_call: TRBD2
cdr3_nt: TGCGCCAGCAGCCTAGGACTAGCGGGAGGAATCGGCGATGAGCAGTTCTTC
cdr3_aa: CASSLGLAGGIGDEQFF

v_call: TRBV28
j_call: TRBJ2-7
clone_size: .
d_call: TRBD1
cdr3_nt: TGTGCCAGCAGTTTGTACGGACAGGGGTCGGACGAGCAGTACTTC
cdr3_aa: CASSLYGQGSDEQYF

v_call: TRBV4-1
j_call: TRBJ2-3
clone_size: .
d_call: TRBD2
cdr3_nt: TGCGCCAGCAGCCAAGTCGCCGCGGGAGAACTTGATACGCAGTATTTT
cdr3_aa: CASSQVAAGELDTQYF

v_call: TRBV11-1
j_call: TRBJ2-3
clone_size: .
d_call: TRBD1
cdr3_nt: TGTGCCAGCAGCATCGGACAGGGGAAGGATGGGACGCAGTATTTT
cdr3_aa: CASSIGQGKDGTQYF

v_call: TRBV7-9
j_call: TRBJ2-3
clone_size: .
d_call: TRBD1
cdr3_nt: TGTGCCAGCAGCTTAGTAAGCAGGGGGCGAGATACGCAGTATTTT
cdr3_aa: CASSLVSRGRDTQYF

v_call: TRBV4-3
j_call: TRBJ2-2
clone_size: once
d_call: .
cdr3_nt: TGCGCCAGCAGCCAAGATATTGGGCAATTCAACACCGGGGAGCTGTTTTTT
cdr3_aa: CASSQDIGQFNTGELFF

v_call: TRBV11-2
j_call: TRBJ2-7
clone_size: .
d_call: TRBD1
cdr3_nt: TGTGCCAGCAGCTTAGACCCGGGACAGGGGTCAGAACAGTACTTC
cdr3_aa: CASSLDPGQGSEQYF

v_call: TRBV18
j_call: TRBJ2-7
clone_size: .
d_call: .
cdr3_nt: TGTGCCAGCTCGGACAGCTACGAGCAGTACTTC
cdr3_aa: CASSDSYEQYF

v_call: TRBV29-1
j_call: TRBJ1-2
clone_size: .
d_call: .
cdr3_nt: TGCAGCGTCGGAGGGGGAAGTCGTCGAGGCTACACCTTC
cdr3_aa: CSVGGGSRRGYTF

v_call: TRBV7-3
j_call: TRBJ1-2
clone_size: .
d_call: TRBD1
cdr3_nt: TGTGCCAGCAGCTTATGGGACAGGCCCCCCTACACCTTC
cdr3_aa: CASSLWDRPPYTF

v_call: TRBV18
j_call: TRBJ2-7
clone_size: .
d_call: TRBD1
cdr3_nt: TGTGCCAGCTCACCTTCGCAGGGGACAGGGTACGAGCAGTACTTC
cdr3_aa: CASSPSQGTGYEQYF

v_call: TRBV19
j_call: TRBJ1-1
clone_size: .
d_call: .
cdr3_nt: TGTGCCAGTAGTTCCCAGAGCCGCGGACAGTTTAACACTGAAGCTTTCTTT
cdr3_aa: CASSSQSRGQFNTEAFF

v_call: TRBV5-1
j_call: TRBJ2-5
clone_size: .
d_call: .
cdr3_nt: TGCGCCAGCCGTTCTGGGCCCCAGTTTATAGAGACCCAGTACTTC
cdr3_aa: CASRSGPQFIETQYF

v_call: TRBV30
j_call: TRBJ2-3
clone_size: .
d_call: .
cdr3_nt: TGTGCCTGGAGTCGGGGAACCACAGATACGCAGTATTTT
cdr3_aa: CAWSRGTTDTQYF

v_call: TRBV6-6
j_call: TRBJ1-3
clone_size: .
d_call: .
cdr3_nt: TGTGCCAGCAGTTACCCCGTTGGTTCTGGAAACACCATATATTTT
cdr3_aa: CASSYPVGSGNTIYF

v_call: TRBV6-6
j_call: TRBJ2-7
clone_size: .
d_call: .
cdr3_nt: TGTGCCAGCAGTTACGAAGCGGTAGCCTACGAGCAGTACTTC
cdr3_aa: CASSYEAVAYEQYF

v_call: TRBV5-8
j_call: TRBJ1-5
clone_size: .
d_call: .
cdr3_nt: TGTGCCAGCAACCAGTTAAGATATCAGCCCCAGCATTTT
cdr3_aa: CASNQLRYQPQHF

v_call: TRBV29-1
j_call: TRBJ2-2
clone_size: .
d_call: .
cdr3_nt: TGCAGCGTTCGAAAAGGCACCGGGGAGCTGTTTTTT
cdr3_aa: CSVRKGTGELFF

v_call: TRBV9
j_call: TRBJ1-1
clone_size: .
d_call: .
cdr3_nt: TGTGCCAGCAGCGTAAGGGGGGACCGGGGTGAAGCTTTCTTT
cdr3_aa: CASSVRGDRGEAFF

v_call: TRBV18
j_call: TRBJ2-5
clone_size: .
d_call: .
cdr3_nt: TGTGCCAGCTCACCGTTGCGGACAGTGGGAGAGGAGACCCAGTACTTC
cdr3_aa: CASSPLRTVGEETQYF

v_call: TRBV5-4
j_call: TRBJ2-3
clone_size: .
d_call: TRBD1
cdr3_nt: TGTGCCAGCAGCAATTGGGACAGGGGGGACCGAGGGGATACGCAGTATTTT
cdr3_aa: CASSNWDRGDRGDTQYF

v_call: TRBV18
j_call: TRBJ1-4
clone_size: .
d_call: .
cdr3_nt: TGTGCCAGCTCACCCGCCGGACAGACTATAGAAAATGTGGGACTGTTTTTT
cdr3_aa: CASSPAGQTIENVGLFF